This TCR beta chain was profiled in a study of T cell responses to AZD1222 COVID-19 vaccine. Study-level results: The donor group comprised mostly white British people and more females; the analysis possibly underestimated clonal diversity. Sampled repertoires all dated from after the peak T cell response.

As for this clone: Its antigen is still unknown.

This CDR3 comprises 14 residues. Germline loops: CDR1 SGHAT, CDR2 FQNNGV. V was cut by 1 base and J by 8 bases, with 11 bases left in between. The assay was immunoSEQ multiplex PCR, and TCRdb's table has in-frame clones only and misses some. This table holds under 95,000 clones, approximately 87% found once. The chain joins TRBV11-2 to TRBJ1-4, with TRBD1 as a possible D gene (5 bases). The sequence derives from an adult who received the AZD1222 COVID-19 vaccine. This specimen was peripheral blood, taken 28 days after the second AZD1222 dose. CDR3 amino acids: CASSLGGVGEKLFF. The DNA of the CDR3 is TGTGCCAGCAGCTTAGGAGGGGTTGGAGAAAAACTGTTTTTT.